This TCR beta chain was identified in a study of blood T cell repertoires in COVID-19. In the original processing: Amplification of reference gene primers was used by the study to estimate nucleated cell counts. Clones were sequenced by immunoSEQ multiplex PCR, and TCRdb holds only the in-frame ones, with some missing. The V and J calls and the clone size are those of that table, but D and trimming were determined from the DNA. The sample carries about 28,000 clones, around nine tenths recorded once. CDR3 size: 13 residues. Germline V CDR1 and CDR2: MNHEY, SMNVEV (reference sequence). V lost 3 bases, J lost 8 bases, and 13 bases lay in between.

Sequencing was performed on peripheral blood. This sequence was found in a human donor in a cohort sampled during active COVID-19. This chain joins TRBV27 and TRBJ1-2, with a weak D call TRBD1 (5 bases). In DNA form, the CDR3 reads TGTGCCAGCAGTTTCGGCAGGGATAAGGGCTACACCTTC. Translating gives CASSFGRDKGYTF.